A single sample is the source of the 8 T cell receptor beta chains below, sequenced in a study of CD8+CD57+ T cells in acquired aplastic anemia (dated by TCRdb to between 2018 and 2020). Sequencing was carried out with an Illumina HiSeq 2000. Genomic DNA served as template for TCR beta VDJ combination and CDR3 sequence profiling. TCRdb took the public reads, trimmed them with fastp at Q25, ran MiXCR for clone calling and kept in-frame beta chains. Rows with a matching CDR3 protein are joined into one entry that keeps the most common DNA and genes. The sample profile shows just over 450,000 distinct CDR3 sequences; under 40% of them were found once. The ten most abundant clones make up 0.75% to 0.95% of the sample. Patients chosen for sequencing had shown expansion of CD8+CD57+ cells by flow cytometry. The sequenced sample was sorted CD4+, CD8+, or CD8+CD57+ T cells (not recorded which) from PBMCs. Receptor source: a human donor with aplastic anemia.

This clonotype was recorded only once. The chain combines TRBV2 with TRBJ1-6; D is ambiguous. V lost 8 bases and J 11 bases, leaving 16 bases between the germline ends. The V gene's germline CDR1 is SNHLY and CDR2 FYNNEI. The CDR3 extends over 13 amino acids. This CDR3 reads CASRTRTETPLHF. For the CDR3, the DNA is TGTGCCAGCCGCACACGGACTGAGACACCCCTCCACTTT.

As to this clonotype: The junction differs from germline at one of its ends, possibly a read error. V and J are TRBV27 and TRBJ1-2; possible D gene TRBD1, 6 bases. There are 15 residues in the CDR3. The V gene's germline CDR1 is MNHEY and CDR2 SMNVEV (reference sequence). The CDR3 loop is CASSLSVRGRYGYTF. As DNA, the CDR3 is TGTGCCAGCAGTCTATCAGTAAGGGGGAGGTATGGCTACACCTTC.

V usage is TRBV5-1 and J usage is TRBJ2-1; the match to TRBD1 covers 8 bases. CDR1 SGHRS and CDR2 YFSETQ come from the germline V gene. The CDR3 covers 14 residues. The V and J ends lost 1 base and 9 bases, in that order; junction bases with no gene match: 6. CDR3 region: CASSLKGQGTEQFF. The CDR3 nucleotides read TGCGCCAGCAGCTTGAAAGGACAGGGCACTGAGCAGTTCTTC.

The J gene is TRBJ1-6, the V gene TRBV20-1, with 9 bases identical to TRBD1. In germline, CDR1 is DFQATT, CDR2 SNEGSKA (reference sequence). Trimming took 6 bases from V and 6 from J; bases not matched to a gene: 9. CDR3 length: 15 residues. The CDR3 here is CSALASGQGNSPLHF. The DNA of the CDR3 is TGCAGTGCCCTGGCATCGGGACAGGGTAATTCACCCCTCCACTTT.

This clonotype appeared a few times. The rearrangement joins TRBV28 to TRBJ2-5, with 7 bases matching TRBD1. Germline assignment: CDR1 MDHEN and CDR2 SYDVKM. The V segment lost 6 bases and the J segment 1 base; nucleotides outside the gene matches: 11. The CDR3 length is 16 residues. This chain's CDR3 is CASSVGGLRGQETQYF. CDR3 bases: TGTGCCAGCAGCGTAGGGGGCTTGAGGGGCCAAGAGACCCAGTACTTC.

In this sample, this clonotype turned up many times. The gene calls are TRBV19 and TRBJ2-1, with TRBD1 matching over 11 bases. After removal of 8 bases from V and 3 bases from J, the junction contained 3 bases not matched to a gene. The CDR3 contains 14 residues. Germline-derived CDR1 and CDR2 are LNHDA and SQIVND (reference sequence). CDR3 DNA sequence: TGTGCCAGTTCAGGGACAGGGGGCTACAATGAGCAGTTCTTC. This sequence encodes CASSGTGGYNEQFF. Combining the CDR3 with reference TRBV19 and TRBJ2-1 gives the whole variable domain DGGITQSPKYLFRKEGQNVTLSCEQNLNHDAMYWYRQDPGQGLRLIYYSQIVNDFQKGDIAEGYSVSREKKESFPLTVTSAQKNPTAFYLCASSGTGGYNEQFFGPGTRLTVL.

This clonotype was counted a few times. V gene TRBV12-3 or TRBV12-4 combines with J gene TRBJ2-1; maybe TRBD2 (6 bases). Trimming pared 7 bases from V and 8 bases from J, leaving 21 bases between. CDR3 length: 15 residues. Here the CDR3 DNA reads TGTGCCAGCACTTTCGAGGCGGGGCCCTCCGATGAGCAGTTCTTC. This translates into CASTFEAGPSDEQFF.

This clonotype occurred many times. The chain links TRBV10-3 to TRBJ1-2, with 7 bases fitting TRBD1. Germline V lookup: CDR1 ENHRY, CDR2 SYGVKD. The CDR3 has 16 residues. J lost 3 bases, V lost 10 bases, and 17 bases had no gene match. CDR3 loop: CATYRQGSVWDYGYTF. The CDR3, as DNA: TGTGCCACCTATAGACAGGGTAGCGTTTGGGACTATGGCTACACCTTC.